The source of this TCR beta chain is a study of tumor-infiltrating lymphocytes in primary liver carcinoma. Study findings and constraints: A significantly higher top-250-clone fraction was recorded for tumors than for blood (p = 0.039). Pairs of tumor regions overlapped more than tumor-adjacent and tumor-blood pairs did. A small share of top clones, only about 7-24%, was found in all five tumor regions.

Extraction of RNA together with DNA used roughly 18-32 mg of unsorted bulk tissue. Separate regions, five per tumor, were sampled. A note on this clonotype: The antigen remains undetermined. One junction end disagrees with the germline gene, perhaps due to a read error.

Starting material of roughly 550 ng total RNA yielded TCR beta cDNA via a constant-region primer. Modified slightly, ARM-PCR produced TCR beta libraries over three nested multiplex PCR rounds. For 10 cycles apiece, the opening two PCR rounds ran with TRBV1-TRBV30 forward primers and a C-beta reverse primer. Each CDR3 protein gets one entry after TCRdb re-called the multiplex PCR reads with MiXCR. The repertoire consists of roughly 120,000 distinct CDR3 sequences, with around 60% occurring once and the leading ten covering approximately 9.7%. This CDR3 comprises 15 residues. Germline-derived CDR1 and CDR2 are MDHEN and SYDVKM.

The receptor's source is a woman aged 60-75 years with primary liver carcinoma and hepatitis B virus infection. V and J are TRBV28 and TRBJ2-3; 7 bases match TRBD1. Sequences were obtained from liver tumor tissue from sampling region 1. Subset here: tumor region T1, superior pole. The CDR3 loop reads CASRAGGIVVDTQYF. The CDR3 DNA reads as TGTGCTAGCAGGGCAGGGGGTATTGTCGTAGATACGCAGTATTTT.